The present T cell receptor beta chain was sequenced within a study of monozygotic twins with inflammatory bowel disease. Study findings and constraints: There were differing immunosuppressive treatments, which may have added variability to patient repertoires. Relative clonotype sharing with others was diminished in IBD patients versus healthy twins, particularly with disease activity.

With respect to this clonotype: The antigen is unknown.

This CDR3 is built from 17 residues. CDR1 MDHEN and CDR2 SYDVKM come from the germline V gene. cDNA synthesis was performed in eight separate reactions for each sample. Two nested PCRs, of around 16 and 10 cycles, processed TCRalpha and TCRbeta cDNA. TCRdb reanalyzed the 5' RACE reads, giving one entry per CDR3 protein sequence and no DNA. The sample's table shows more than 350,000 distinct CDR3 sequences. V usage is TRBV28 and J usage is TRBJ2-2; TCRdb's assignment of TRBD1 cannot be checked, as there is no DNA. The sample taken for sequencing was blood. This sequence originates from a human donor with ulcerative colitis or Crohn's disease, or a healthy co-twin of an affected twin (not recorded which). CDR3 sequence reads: CASSFLLVWAGTGELFF.